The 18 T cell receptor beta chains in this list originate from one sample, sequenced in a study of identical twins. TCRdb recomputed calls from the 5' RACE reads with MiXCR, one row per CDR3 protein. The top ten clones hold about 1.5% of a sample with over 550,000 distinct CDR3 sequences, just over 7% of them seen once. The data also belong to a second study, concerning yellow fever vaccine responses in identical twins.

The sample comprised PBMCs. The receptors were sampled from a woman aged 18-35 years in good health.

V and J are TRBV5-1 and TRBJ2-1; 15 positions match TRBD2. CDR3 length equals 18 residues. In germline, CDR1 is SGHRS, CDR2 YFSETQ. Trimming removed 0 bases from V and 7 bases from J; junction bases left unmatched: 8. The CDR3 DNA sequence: TGCGCCAGCAGCTTGGTCAGGACTAGCGGGAGGGCCCGGAATGAGCAGTTCTTC. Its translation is CASSLVRTSGRARNEQFF. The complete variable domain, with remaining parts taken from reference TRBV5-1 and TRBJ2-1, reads KAGVTQTPRYLIKTRGQQVTLSCSPISGHRSVSWYQQTPGQGLQFLFEYFSETQRNKGNFPGRFSGRQFSNSRSEMNVSTLELGDSALYLCASSLVRTSGRARNEQFFGPGTRLTVL.

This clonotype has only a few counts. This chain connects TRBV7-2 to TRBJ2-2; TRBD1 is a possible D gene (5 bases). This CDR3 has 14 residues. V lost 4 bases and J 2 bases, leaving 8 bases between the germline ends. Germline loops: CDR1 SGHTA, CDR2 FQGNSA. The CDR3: CASSWQGNTGELFF. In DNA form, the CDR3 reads TGTGCCAGCAGCTGGCAGGGAAACACCGGGGAGCTGTTTTTT.

The DNA of the CDR3 is TGTGCCAGCAGCCGAGACTATAGTGCGGGAGTCTCGGGCGAGCAGTACTTC. Translation gives CASSRDYSAGVSGEQYF. V and J are TRBV6-2 or TRBV6-3 and TRBJ2-7; 7 bases line up with TRBD2. The CDR3 contains 17 residues. Germline loops: CDR1 MNHEY, CDR2 SVGEGT. V gave up 6 bases and J gave up 6 bases; unmatched junction bases: 20.

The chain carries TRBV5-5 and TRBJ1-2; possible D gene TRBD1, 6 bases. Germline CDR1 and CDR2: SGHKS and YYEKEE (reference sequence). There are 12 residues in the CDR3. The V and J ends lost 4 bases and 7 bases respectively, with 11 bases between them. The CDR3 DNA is TGTGCCAGCAGCCCTGGGACATTTGGCTACACCTTC. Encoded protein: CASSPGTFGYTF.

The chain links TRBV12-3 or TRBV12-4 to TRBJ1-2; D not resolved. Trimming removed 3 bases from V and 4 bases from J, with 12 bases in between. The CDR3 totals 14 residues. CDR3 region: CASSLGMALYGYTF. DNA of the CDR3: TGTGCCAGCAGTTTGGGTATGGCGCTCTATGGCTACACCTTC.

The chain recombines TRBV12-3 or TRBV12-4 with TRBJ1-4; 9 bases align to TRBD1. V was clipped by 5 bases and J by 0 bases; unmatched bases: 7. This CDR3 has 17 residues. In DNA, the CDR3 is TGTGCCAGCAGTCCCGGGACAGGGTTTCCAACTAATGAAAAACTGTTTTTT. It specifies CASSPGTGFPTNEKLFF.

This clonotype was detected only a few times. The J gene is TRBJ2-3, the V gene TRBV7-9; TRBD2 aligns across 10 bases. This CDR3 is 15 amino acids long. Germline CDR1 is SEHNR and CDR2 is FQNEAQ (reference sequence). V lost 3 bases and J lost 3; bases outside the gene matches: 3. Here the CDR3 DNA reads TGTGCCAGCAGCTTCCCTAGCGGGGGTACAGATACGCAGTATTTT. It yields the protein CASSFPSGGTDTQYF.

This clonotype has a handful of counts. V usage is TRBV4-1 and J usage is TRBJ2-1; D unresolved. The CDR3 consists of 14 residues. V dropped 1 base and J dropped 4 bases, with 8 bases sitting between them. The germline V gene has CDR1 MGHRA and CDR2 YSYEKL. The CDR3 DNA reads TGCGCCAGCAGCCAAGGGGTAGATTACAATGAGCAGTTCTTC. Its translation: CASSQGVDYNEQFF.

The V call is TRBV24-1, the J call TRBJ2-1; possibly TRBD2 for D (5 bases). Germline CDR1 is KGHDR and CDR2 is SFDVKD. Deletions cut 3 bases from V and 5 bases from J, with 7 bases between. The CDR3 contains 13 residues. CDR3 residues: CATSDSGDNEQFF. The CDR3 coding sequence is TGTGCCACCAGTGATAGCGGAGACAATGAGCAGTTCTTC.

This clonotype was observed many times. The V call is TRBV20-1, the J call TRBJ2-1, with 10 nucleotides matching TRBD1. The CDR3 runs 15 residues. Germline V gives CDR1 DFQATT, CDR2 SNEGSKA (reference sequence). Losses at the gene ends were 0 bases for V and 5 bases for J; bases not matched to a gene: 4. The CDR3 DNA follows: TGCAGTGCTAGAGATCTGGACAGGGGGAACAATGAGCAGTTCTTC. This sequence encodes CSARDLDRGNNEQFF.

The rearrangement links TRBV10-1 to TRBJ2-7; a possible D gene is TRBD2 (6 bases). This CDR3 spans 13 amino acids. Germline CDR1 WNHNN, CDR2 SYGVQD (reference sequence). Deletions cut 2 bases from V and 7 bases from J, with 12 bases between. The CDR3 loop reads CASSEDLGGEQYF. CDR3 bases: TGCGCCAGCAGTGAGGACCTTGGGGGGGAGCAGTACTTC.

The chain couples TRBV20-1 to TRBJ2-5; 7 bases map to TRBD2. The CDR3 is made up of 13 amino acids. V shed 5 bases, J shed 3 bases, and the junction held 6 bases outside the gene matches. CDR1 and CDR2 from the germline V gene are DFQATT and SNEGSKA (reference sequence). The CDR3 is CSASRTSEETQYF. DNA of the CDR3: TGCAGTGCTTCTCGGACTAGTGAAGAGACCCAGTACTTC.

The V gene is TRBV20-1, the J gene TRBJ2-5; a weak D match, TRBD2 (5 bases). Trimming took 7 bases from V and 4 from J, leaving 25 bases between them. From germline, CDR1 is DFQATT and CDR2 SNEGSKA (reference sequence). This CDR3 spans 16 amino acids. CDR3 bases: TGCAGTGGCGACGGGTTATGGGGAGAGGTTGGAGAGACCCAGTACTTC. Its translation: CSGDGLWGEVGETQYF.

The CDR3 nucleotides are TGTGCCAGCAGTTCCCCGCAGACGAACACTGAAGCTTTCTTT. It codes for CASSSPQTNTEAFF. The chain links TRBV6-5 to TRBJ1-1; no firm D call. Between the trimmed V and J ends, which lost 4 bases and 1 base, there was a span of 10 bases. This CDR3 spans 14 amino acids. CDR1 is MNHEY, CDR2 SVGAGI, per germline.

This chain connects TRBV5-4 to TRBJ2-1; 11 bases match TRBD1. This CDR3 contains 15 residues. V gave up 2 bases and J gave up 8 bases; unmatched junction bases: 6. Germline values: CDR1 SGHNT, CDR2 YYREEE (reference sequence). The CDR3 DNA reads TGTGCCAGCAGCTTACTCGGACAGGGGGCATATGAGCAGTTCTTC. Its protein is CASSLLGQGAYEQFF.

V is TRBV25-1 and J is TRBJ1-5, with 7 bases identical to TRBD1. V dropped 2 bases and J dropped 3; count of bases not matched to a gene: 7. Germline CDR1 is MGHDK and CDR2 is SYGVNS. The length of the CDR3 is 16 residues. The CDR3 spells CASSEEKGGTNQPQHF. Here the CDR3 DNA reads TGTGCCAGCAGTGAAGAGAAAGGGGGCACCAATCAGCCCCAGCATTTT.

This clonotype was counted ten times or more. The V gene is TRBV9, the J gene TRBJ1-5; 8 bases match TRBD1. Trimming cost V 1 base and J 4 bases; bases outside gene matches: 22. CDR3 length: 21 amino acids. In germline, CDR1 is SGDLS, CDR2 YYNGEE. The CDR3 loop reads CASSVSGQGPVASPPNQPQHF. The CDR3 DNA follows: TGTGCCAGCAGCGTATCCGGACAGGGACCCGTCGCTTCGCCGCCTAATCAGCCCCAGCATTTT.

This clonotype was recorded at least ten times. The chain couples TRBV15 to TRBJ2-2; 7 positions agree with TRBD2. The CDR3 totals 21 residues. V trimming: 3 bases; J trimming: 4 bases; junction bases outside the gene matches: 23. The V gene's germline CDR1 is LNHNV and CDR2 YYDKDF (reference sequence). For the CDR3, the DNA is TGTGCCACCAGCAGCCTCAACGGTCTAATTACTCTAGCGGATCTCACCGGGGAGCTGTTTTTT. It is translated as CATSSLNGLITLADLTGELFF.